This T cell receptor (beta chain) was retrieved from a study of shared clonotypes between healthy human individuals. Regarding the study as a whole: Expectations were that clonotype sharing among donors would be affected by sequencing depth.

Every immunoSEQ plate was one replicate of a subset's evenly spread DNA. Methods used by the authors: In the immunoSEQ data, sequences were junction-only and lacked quality scores, so filtering differed. Sequenced by immunoSEQ multiplex PCR; TCRdb stores in-frame clones only, minus some. The V and J calls and clone size were taken over from that table, and D and trimming were inferred from the DNA. The sample lists about 510,000 clones, approximately 79% occurring once. Worth noting for this clone: Its cognate antigen is unknown.

Trimming removed 6 bases from V and 7 bases from J, with 15 bases in between. The length of the CDR3 is 14 residues. Germline CDR1 is MGHDK and CDR2 is SYGVNS. The chain links TRBV25-1 to TRBJ1-4, with D perhaps TRBD1 (6 bases). Sequenced input: PBMCs. This receptor was taken from a woman aged 40-49 years in good health. Some clones in this sample may be carry-over from other donors' samples. The CDR3 coding sequence is TGTGCCAGCAGACCAAACAGGGTTGGTGAAAAACTGTTTTTT. It codes for CASRPNRVGEKLFF.